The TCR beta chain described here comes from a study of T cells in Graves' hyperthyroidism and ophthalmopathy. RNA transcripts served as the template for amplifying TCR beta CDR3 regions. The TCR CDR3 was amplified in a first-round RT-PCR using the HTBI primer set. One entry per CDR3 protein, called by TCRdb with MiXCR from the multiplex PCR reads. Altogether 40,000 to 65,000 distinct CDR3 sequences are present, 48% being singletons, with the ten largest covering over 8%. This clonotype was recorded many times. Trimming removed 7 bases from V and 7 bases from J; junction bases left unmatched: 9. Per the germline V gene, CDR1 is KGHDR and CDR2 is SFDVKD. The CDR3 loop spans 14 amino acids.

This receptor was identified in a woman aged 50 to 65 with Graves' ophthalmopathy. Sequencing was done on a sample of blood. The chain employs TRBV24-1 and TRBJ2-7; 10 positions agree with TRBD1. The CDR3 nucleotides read TGTGCCACCAGGGCCGGGACAGGGGTGTCTGAGCAGTACTTC. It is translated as CATRAGTGVSEQYF.